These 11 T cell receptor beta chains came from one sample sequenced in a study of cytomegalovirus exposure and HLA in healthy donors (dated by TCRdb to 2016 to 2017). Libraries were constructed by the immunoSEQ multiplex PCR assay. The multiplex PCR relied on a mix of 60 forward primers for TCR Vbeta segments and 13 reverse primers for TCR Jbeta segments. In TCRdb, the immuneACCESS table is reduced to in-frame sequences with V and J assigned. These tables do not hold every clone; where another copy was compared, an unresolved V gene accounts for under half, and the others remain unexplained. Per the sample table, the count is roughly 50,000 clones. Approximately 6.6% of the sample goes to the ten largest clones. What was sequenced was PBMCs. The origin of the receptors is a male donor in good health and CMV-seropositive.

The CDR3: CASLDSVGEPQHF. In nucleotides, the CDR3 is TGTGCCAGCCTGGACAGCGTTGGGGAGCCCCAGCATTTT. J is TRBJ1-5 and V is TRBV6-6; a possible D gene is TRBD1 (6 bases). Germline V gene sequence: CDR1 MNHNY, CDR2 SVGAGI (reference sequence). Trimming pared 8 bases from V and 8 bases from J, leaving 16 bases between. The CDR3 is 13 amino acids.

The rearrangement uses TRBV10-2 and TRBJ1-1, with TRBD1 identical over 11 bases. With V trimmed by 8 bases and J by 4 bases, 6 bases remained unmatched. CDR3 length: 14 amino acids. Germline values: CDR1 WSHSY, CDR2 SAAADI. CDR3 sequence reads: CASGAGTGGTEAFF. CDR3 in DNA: TGCGCCAGCGGAGCCGGGACAGGGGGCACTGAAGCTTTCTTT.

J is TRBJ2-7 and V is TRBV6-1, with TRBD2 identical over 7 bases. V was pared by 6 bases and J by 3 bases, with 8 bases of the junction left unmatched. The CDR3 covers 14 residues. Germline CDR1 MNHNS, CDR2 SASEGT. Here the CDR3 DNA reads TGTGCCAGCAGCGGGCGGGGGACCCTCTACGAGCAGTACTTC. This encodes CASSGRGTLYEQYF.

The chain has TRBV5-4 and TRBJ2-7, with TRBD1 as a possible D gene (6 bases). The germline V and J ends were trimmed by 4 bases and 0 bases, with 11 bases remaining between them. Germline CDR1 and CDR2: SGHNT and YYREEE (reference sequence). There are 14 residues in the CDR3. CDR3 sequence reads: CASSVGDNSYEQYF. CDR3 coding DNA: TGTGCCAGCAGCGTGGGGGACAACTCCTACGAGCAGTACTTC.

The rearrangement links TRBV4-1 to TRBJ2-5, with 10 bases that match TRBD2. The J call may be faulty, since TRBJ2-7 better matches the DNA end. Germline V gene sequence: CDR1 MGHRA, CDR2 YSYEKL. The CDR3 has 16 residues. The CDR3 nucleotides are TGCGCCAGCAGCCAAGCCCGACTAGCGGGCCCCTACGAGCAGTACTTC. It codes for CASSQARLAGPYEQYF.

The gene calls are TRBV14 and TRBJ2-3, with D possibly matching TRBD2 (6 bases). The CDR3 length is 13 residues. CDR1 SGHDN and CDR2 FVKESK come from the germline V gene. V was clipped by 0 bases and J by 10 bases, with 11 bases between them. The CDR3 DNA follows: TGTGCCAGCAGCCAAGAACTGGGCGGGGCGCAGTATTTT. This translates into CASSQELGGAQYF.

CDR3 sequence (DNA): TGTGCCAGCAGTTACAGGCTAGCGGGTACTGAAGAGACCCAGTACTTC. It is translated as CASSYRLAGTEETQYF. The chain joins TRBV6-6 to TRBJ2-5, with 8 bases aligning to TRBD2. Trimming removed 2 bases from V and 3 bases from J; junction bases left unmatched: 8. The CDR3 has 16 residues. CDR1 and CDR2 (germline): MNHNY, SVGAGI (reference sequence).

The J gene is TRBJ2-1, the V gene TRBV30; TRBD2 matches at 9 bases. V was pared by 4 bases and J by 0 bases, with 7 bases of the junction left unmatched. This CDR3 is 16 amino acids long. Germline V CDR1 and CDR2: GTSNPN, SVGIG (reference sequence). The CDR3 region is CAWISGGSRSYNEQFF. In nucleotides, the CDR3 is TGTGCCTGGATTAGCGGGGGCTCCCGCTCCTACAATGAGCAGTTCTTC.

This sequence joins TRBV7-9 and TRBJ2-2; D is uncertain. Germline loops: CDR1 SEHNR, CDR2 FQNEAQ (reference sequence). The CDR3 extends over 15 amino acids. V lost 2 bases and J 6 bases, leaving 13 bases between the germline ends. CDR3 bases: TGTGCCAGCAGCTTATCTAGTGTATTCGCCGGGGAGCTGTTTTTT. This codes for CASSLSSVFAGELFF. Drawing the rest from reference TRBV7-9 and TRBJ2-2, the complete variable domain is DTGVSQNPRHKITKRGQNVTFRCDPISEHNRLYWYRQTLGQGPEFLTYFQNEAQLEKSRLLSDRFSAERPKGSFSTLEIQRTEQGDSAMYLCASSLSSVFAGELFFGEGSRLTVL.

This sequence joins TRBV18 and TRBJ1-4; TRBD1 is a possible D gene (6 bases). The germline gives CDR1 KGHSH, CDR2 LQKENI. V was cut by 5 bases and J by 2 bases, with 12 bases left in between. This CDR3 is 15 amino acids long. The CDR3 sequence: CASSTTRGTNEKLFF. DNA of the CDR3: TGTGCCAGCTCAACAACTAGGGGGACTAATGAAAAACTGTTTTTT.

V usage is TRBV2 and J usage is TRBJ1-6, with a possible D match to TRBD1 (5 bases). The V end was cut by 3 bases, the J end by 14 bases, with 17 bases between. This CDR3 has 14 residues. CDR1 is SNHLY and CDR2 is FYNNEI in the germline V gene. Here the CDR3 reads CASSDRVPWGALHF. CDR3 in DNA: TGTGCCAGCAGTGATCGAGTCCCGTGGGGGGCCCTCCACTTT.